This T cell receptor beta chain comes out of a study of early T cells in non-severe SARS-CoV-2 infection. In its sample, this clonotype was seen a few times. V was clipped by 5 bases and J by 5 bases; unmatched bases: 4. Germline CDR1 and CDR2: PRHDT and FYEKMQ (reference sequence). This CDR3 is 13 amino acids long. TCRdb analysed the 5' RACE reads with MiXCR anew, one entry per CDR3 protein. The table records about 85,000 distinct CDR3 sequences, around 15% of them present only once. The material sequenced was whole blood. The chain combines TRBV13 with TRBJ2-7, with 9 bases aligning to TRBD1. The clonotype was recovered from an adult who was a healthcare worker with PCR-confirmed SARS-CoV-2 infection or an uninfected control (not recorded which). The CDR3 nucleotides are TGTGCCAGCAGCCCTACAGGGGGCGACGAGCAGTACTTC. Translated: CASSPTGGDEQYF.